This is a list of T cell receptor beta chains from one sample in a study of lymphopenia after photon versus proton radiotherapy. Sequencing was performed with immunoSEQ multiplex PCR; in TCRdb, only in-frame clones are kept and a portion is missing. The sample carries 68,000 or so clones, under 95% recorded once. The specimen comprised peripheral blood, sampled from a patient treated with photon-based radiotherapy. These receptors originate from a woman in her 70s with pancreatic cancer. Both conserved end residues are part of each CDR3. A D gene is named only where the DNA matches it firmly. Where a row states a size, it is once, few, many or the class of an expanded clone; other rows omit it.

TRBJ2-2 | TRBV5-4 | - | once | CASSLAGPGELFF | TGTGCCAGCAGCTTGGCAGGGCCCGGGGAGCTGTTTTTT
TRBJ2-2 | TRBV5-4 | TRBD2 | - | CASSQGSGSKSGELFF | TGTGCCAGCAGCCAAGGTAGCGGGAGTAAATCCGGGGAGCTGTTTTTT
TRBJ1-1 | TRBV7-2 | TRBD1 | - | CASSDSRDSGRTEAFF | TGTGCCAGCAGCGACTCCAGGGACAGCGGAAGAACTGAAGCTTTCTTT
TRBJ2-7 | TRBV29-1 | TRBD1 | - | CSGRTGGRYEQYF | TGCAGCGGTCGGACAGGGGGAAGATACGAGCAGTACTTC
TRBJ2-1 | TRBV7-3 | - | - | CASSLYESSYNEQFF | TGTGCCAGCAGCTTATATGAGAGCTCCTACAATGAGCAGTTCTTC
TRBJ1-3 | TRBV6-1 | TRBD1 | - | CASSEATGWSSGNTIYF | TGTGCCAGCAGTGAAGCGACAGGGTGGAGCTCTGGAAACACCATATATTTT
TRBJ2-1 | TRBV11-2 | TRBD2 | - | CASSLEEGLAGEQFF | TGTGCCAGCAGCTTAGAAGAGGGGCTAGCGGGGGAGCAGTTCTTC
TRBJ2-7 | TRBV5-6 | TRBD2 | - | CASSAYGTSGSQEQYF | TGTGCCAGCAGCGCCTACGGGACTAGCGGGAGTCAAGAGCAGTACTTC
TRBJ2-2 | TRBV19 | - | - | CASSSFSRNTGELFF | TGTGCCAGTAGTAGTTTTAGCCGGAACACCGGGGAGCTGTTTTTT
TRBJ2-5 | TRBV28 | - | - | CASGSRMETQYF | TGTGCCAGCGGATCCCGGATGGAGACCCAGTACTTC
TRBJ1-5 | TRBV19 | - | - | CASSIEAASNQPQHF | TGTGCCAGTAGTATTGAGGCGGCAAGCAATCAGCCCCAGCATTTT
TRBJ2-1 | TRBV5-1 | TRBD2 | - | CASSGLGLNEQFF | TGCGCCAGCTCGGGACTAGGACTCAATGAGCAGTTCTTC
TRBJ2-7 | TRBV7-2 | TRBD1 | - | CASSSLGRGREQYF | TGTGCCAGCAGCTCCCTCGGCAGGGGGCGTGAGCAGTACTTC
TRBJ2-6 | TRBV7-3 | - | - | CASSFSGANVLTF | TGTGCCAGCAGCTTTTCTGGGGCCAACGTCCTGACTTTC
TRBJ2-7 | TRBV11-2 | - | once | CASSRLAGPGSSYEQYF | TGTGCCAGCAGCCGACTGGCGGGTCCAGGGAGCTCCTACGAGCAGTACTTC
TRBJ2-5 | TRBV4-1 | TRBD2 | - | CASSQTSGAETQYF | TGCGCCAGCAGCCAGACTAGCGGGGCAGAGACCCAGTACTTC
TRBJ2-5 | TRBV28 | - | once | CASIEWMGQTQYF | TGTGCCAGCATTGAATGGATGGGGCAGACCCAGTACTTC
TRBJ2-7 | TRBV30 | TRBD1 | - | CAWSLDRGEQYF | TGTGCCTGGTCCCTCGACAGGGGCGAGCAGTACTTC
TRBJ2-7 | TRBV10-3 | - | - | CAISEGGLPYEQYF | TGTGCCATCAGTGAGGGGGGGCTCCCTTACGAGCAGTACTTC
TRBJ2-5 | TRBV11-2 | TRBD1 | - | CASSSSQPRDRVLKTQYF | TGTGCCAGCAGCTCTAGCCAACCCCGGGACAGGGTGTTGAAGACCCAGTACTTC
TRBJ2-1 | TRBV18 | - | - | CASSRETGEQFF | TGTGCCAGCTCACGGGAGACGGGTGAGCAGTTCTTC
TRBJ2-5 | TRBV29-1 | TRBD2 | - | CSVVLSVSGGVQYF | TGCAGCGTTGTTTTGTCGGTCTCTGGGGGGGTCCAGTACTTC
TRBJ2-3 | TRBV19 | TRBD2 | - | CASSMGLAGGKYTDTQYF | TGTGCCAGTAGTATGGGACTAGCGGGAGGGAAATACACAGATACGCAGTATTTT
TRBJ2-1 | TRBV4-1 | - | - | CASSQRQLNEQFF | TGCGCCAGCAGCCAAAGGCAACTCAATGAGCAGTTCTTC
TRBJ1-1 | TRBV29-1 | - | - | CSVELQLNTEAFF | TGCAGCGTTGAACTCCAGCTTAACACTGAAGCTTTCTTT
TRBJ2-7 | TRBV6-5 | TRBD1 | - | CASTLGQGAYEQYF | TGTGCCAGCACCCTAGGACAGGGAGCCTACGAGCAGTACTTC
TRBJ2-3 | TRBV5-1 | - | - | CASKIERYTDTQYF | TGCGCCAGCAAGATTGAACGGTACACAGATACGCAGTATTTT
TRBJ1-3 | TRBV4-3 | - | - | CASSDLEGGGNTIYF | TGCGCCAGCAGCGACCTCGAGGGGGGCGGAAACACCATATATTTT
TRBJ2-1 | TRBV28 | TRBD1 | - | CASSSAAGQAYNEQFF | TGTGCCAGCAGTTCAGCCGCGGGACAGGCTTACAATGAGCAGTTCTTC
TRBJ2-5 | TRBV4-2 | - | - | CASSQDLMRMETQYF | TGTGCCAGCAGCCAAGATCTAATGAGGATGGAGACCCAGTACTTC
TRBJ1-1 | TRBV4-3 | TRBD1 | - | CASSQGQENTEAFF | TGCGCCAGCAGCCAGGGACAGGAGAACACTGAAGCTTTCTTT
TRBJ2-2 | TRBV4-3 | TRBD1 | once | CASSQRTGSNSYAGELFF | TGCGCCAGCAGCCAGCGGACAGGGTCGAATAGTTATGCCGGGGAGCTGTTTTTT
TRBJ1-4 | TRBV7-9 | - | medium-sized | CASSVRDGEKLFF | TGTGCCAGCAGCGTACGGGATGGCGAAAAACTGTTTTTT
TRBJ1-3 | TRBV9 | - | - | CASSPTESPGNTIYF | TGTGCCAGCAGCCCAACCGAATCCCCTGGAAACACCATATATTTT
TRBJ2-1 | TRBV11-3 | - | - | CASSLGVGAYNEQFF | TGTGCCAGCAGCTTAGGGGTCGGGGCTTACAATGAGCAGTTCTTC
TRBJ2-7 | TRBV7-2 | TRBD1 | - | CASSQNPGQLYF | TGTGCCAGCAGCCAAAATCCGGGACAGCTGTACTTC
TRBJ2-7 | TRBV5-1 | TRBD2 | once | CASSPGLAGGYEQYF | TGCGCCAGCAGCCCCGGACTAGCGGGGGGATACGAGCAGTACTTC
TRBJ1-2 | TRBV27 | - | - | CASSPIQATYGYTF | TGTGCCAGCAGTCCCATACAGGCGACCTATGGCTACACCTTC
TRBJ2-1 | TRBV19 | TRBD1 | - | CASSPGGREQFF | TGTGCCAGTTCACCAGGGGGTCGGGAGCAGTTCTTC
TRBJ1-1 | TRBV19 | - | - | CASSMPGNTEAFF | TGTGCCAGTAGTATGCCGGGAAACACTGAAGCTTTCTTT
TRBJ2-7 | TRBV7-8 | - | few | CASSPTAGYEQYF | TGTGCCAGCAGCCCTACCGCGGGGTACGAGCAGTACTTC
TRBJ2-1 | TRBV18 | - | - | CASSPTKDNEQFF | TGTGCCAGCTCACCGACAAAGGACAATGAGCAGTTCTTC
TRBJ2-5 | TRBV2 | - | once | CASSETTSRETQYF | TGTGCCAGCAGTGAAACCACCTCCCGGGAGACCCAGTACTTC
TRBJ2-5 | TRBV19 | - | - | CASSTSQTQYF | TGTGCCAGTAGTACGTCCCAGACCCAGTACTTC
TRBJ1-6 | TRBV30 | - | - | CASRRLSSYNSPLHF | TGTGCCTCCCGGCGACTAAGCTCCTATAATTCACCCCTCCACTTT
TRBJ2-2 | TRBV5-1 | - | - | CASSLAPGGELFF | TGCGCCAGCAGCTTGGCCCCTGGGGGGGAGCTGTTTTTT
TRBJ1-2 | TRBV2 | - | - | CASSELDGVGYGYTF | TGTGCCAGCAGTGAATTAGACGGGGTAGGCTATGGCTACACCTTC
TRBJ1-5 | TRBV28 | - | - | CASSPGTSYSNQPQHF | TGTGCCAGCAGTCCCGGGACATCTTATAGCAATCAGCCCCAGCATTTT
TRBJ1-1 | TRBV5-1 | - | - | CASSLAAWEGRNTEAFF | TGCGCCAGCAGCTTGGCTGCCTGGGAGGGGAGGAACACTGAAGCTTTCTTT
TRBJ2-1 | TRBV30 | TRBD2 | - | CAWSSTSGRSYNEQFF | TGTGCCTGGAGTTCCACTAGCGGGAGATCCTACAATGAGCAGTTCTTC
TRBJ1-3 | TRBV7-9 | - | - | CASSEQGLGDTIYF | TGTGCCAGCAGCGAACAGGGACTTGGGGACACCATATATTTT
TRBJ2-3 | TRBV7-2 | TRBD2 | - | CASSLAGGTDTQYF | TGTGCCAGCAGCTTAGCGGGAGGGACAGATACGCAGTATTTT